A selection of T cell receptor beta chains follows, all from one sample in a study of blood T cell repertoires in COVID-19. Measured with immunoSEQ multiplex PCR; TCRdb has only the in-frame clones, and not every one. The top ten hold roughly 6.9% of the sample, which has approximately 200,000 clones, about 80% seen once. Sequencing was done on a sample of PBMCs or T cells enriched from blood (not recorded which). Receptor source: a man between 35 and 55 years old who had recovered from COVID-19. CDR3s include the opening cysteine and the closing phenylalanine or tryptophan. Fields, in order: V gene, J gene, clone size, D gene, CDR3 protein, CDR3 DNA. D genes are given only for firm matches. Expanded clones are given a class, and other clones once, few, many or no size at all.

>TRBV10-3|TRBJ1-1|-|TRBD1
CAISWDRGRGEAFF
TGTGCCATCAGTTGGGACAGGGGTCGGGGTGAAGCTTTCTTT
>TRBV4-1|TRBJ1-1|-|-
CASSQGPLLSSTEAFF
TGCGCCAGCAGCCAAGGGCCTCTTCTTTCCTCCACTGAAGCTTTCTTT
>TRBV7-9|TRBJ1-5|-|-
CASSPTGGDQPQHF
TGTGCCAGCAGCCCAACGGGTGGCGATCAGCCCCAGCATTTT
>TRBV5-5|TRBJ1-6|-|-
CASSLMWGSNSPLHF
TGTGCCAGCAGCTTGATGTGGGGCTCCAATTCACCCCTCCACTTT
>TRBV6-2/TRBV6-3|TRBJ1-1|few|-
CASSYFFQGRNTEAFF
TGTGCCAGCAGTTACTTCTTCCAGGGGAGGAACACTGAAGCTTTCTTT
>TRBV7-8|TRBJ1-2|-|-
CASSVSSHRVDGYTF
TGTGCCAGCAGCGTATCCTCCCACAGGGTAGATGGCTACACCTTC
>TRBV4-1|TRBJ1-2|-|TRBD1
CASSGIPGTGYFLSGYTF
TGCGCCAGCAGCGGAATCCCCGGGACAGGGTATTTTTTATCTGGCTACACCTTC
>TRBV30|TRBJ1-3|-|-
CAWNDRPSSGNTIYF
TGTGCCTGGAATGACAGGCCATCCTCTGGAAACACCATATATTTT
>TRBV18|TRBJ1-1|-|TRBD1
CASSPTDGQGRTEAFF
TGTGCCAGCTCACCGACCGATGGACAGGGAAGAACTGAAGCTTTCTTT
>TRBV18|TRBJ1-3|-|-
CASSPPSRRDTIYF
TGTGCCAGCTCACCACCGAGTCGCCGAGACACCATATATTTT
>TRBV7-9|TRBJ1-6|-|-
CASSLHSGDNSPLHF
TGTGCCAGCAGCTTACATTCAGGGGATAATTCACCCCTCCACTTT
>TRBV5-1|TRBJ2-5|-|-
CASSLSGGETQYF
TGCGCCAGCAGCTTGTCAGGCGGGGAGACCCAGTACTTC
>TRBV27|TRBJ1-3|-|TRBD1
CASSPTGTGYGNTIYF
TGTGCCAGCAGTCCGACGGGGACAGGTTATGGAAACACCATATATTTT
>TRBV14|TRBJ1-2|-|TRBD1
CASDSTGGRGYGYTF
TGTGCCAGTGACTCTACAGGGGGCAGGGGCTATGGCTACACCTTC
>TRBV5-1|TRBJ2-1|once|TRBD2
CASSTTSGPYNEQFF
TGCGCCAGCAGCACTACTAGCGGACCCTACAATGAGCAGTTCTTC
>TRBV4-1|TRBJ1-3|once|-
CASSSTGFSGNTIYF
TGCGCCAGCAGCTCGACAGGCTTCTCTGGAAACACCATATATTTT
>TRBV10-3|TRBJ1-3|-|TRBD1
CAISARTGDSGNTIYF
TGTGCCATCAGTGCAAGGACAGGGGACTCTGGAAACACCATATATTTT
>TRBV9|TRBJ2-5|-|TRBD1
CASSTTDRVEETQYF
TGTGCCAGCAGCACCACGGACAGGGTTGAAGAGACCCAGTACTTC
>TRBV7-2|TRBJ2-7|-|-
CASSLRASSSYEQYF
TGTGCCAGCAGCCTTCGCGCGTCGAGCTCCTACGAGCAGTACTTC
>TRBV7-2|TRBJ2-7|once|-
CASSVLGPQQGGEQYF
TGTGCCAGCAGCGTCCTAGGCCCTCAGCAGGGTGGCGAGCAGTACTTC
>TRBV19|TRBJ2-2|-|TRBD2
CASSGLAGGRTGELFF
TGTGCCAGTAGTGGACTAGCGGGGGGGCGCACCGGGGAGCTGTTTTTT
>TRBV4-2|TRBJ2-5|-|-
CASSQVAETQYF
TGTGCCAGCAGCCAAGTGGCCGAGACCCAGTACTTC
>TRBV5-8|TRBJ2-2|-|TRBD1
CASSLRQGGTGELFF
TGTGCCAGCAGCTTGCGACAGGGGGGCACCGGGGAGCTGTTTTTT
>TRBV7-2|TRBJ2-7|-|TRBD2
CASSLVGGGPSYEQYF
TGTGCCAGCAGCTTAGTCGGCGGGGGGCCCTCCTACGAGCAGTACTTC
>TRBV19|TRBJ2-2|once|-
CASSITRRNTGELFF
TGTGCCAGTAGTATTACTAGGAGAAACACCGGGGAGCTGTTTTTT
>TRBV4-1|TRBJ1-1|-|-
CASSQAPSDRVEAFF
TGCGCCAGCAGCCAAGCCCCCAGTGACCGGGTCGAAGCTTTCTTT